This T cell receptor beta chain was sequenced in a study of metastatic and nonmetastatic thyroid tumors (TCRdb year 2020). About the full investigation: For patients with malignant and with benign thyroid disease, the researchers compared repertoires between peripheral blood samples and tumor or nodule tissue samples.

This clone was detected ten times or more. There is no known antigen for this receptor. The record has no base qualities; no much larger clone is one base away. Including the terminal cysteine and phenylalanine, the CDR3 comprises 13 residues. Left in the record is the CDR3 DNA by itself, 39 bases read in frame from the first base. CDR1 MGHRA and CDR2 YSYEKL are derived from the germline V gene. V and J lose 2 bases and 4 bases, and a span of 8 bases separates them. The protocol used for the library was PCR. Sequencing instrument: Illumina HiSeq 4000. High-throughput sequencing was used to profile the TCR beta-chain CDR3 region of every patient. As for how the authors treated the data: Drawing on CDR3 differences between clinicopathological groups, the researchers built a classifier meant to tell apart patients with distant-metastatic papillary thyroid cancer. To measure repertoire diversity the researchers used the Shannon index, while the Morisita-Horn index served to gauge how similar the tumor and blood repertoires were. TCRdb reprocessed the public reads (quality trimming at Q25 with fastp, clone calling with MiXCR) and kept in-frame beta chains. Here the V and J calls rest on TCRdb's processing, not on the authors' analysis. For this sample there are 50,000 to 65,000 clones; just over 4% appear just once. The ten largest clones represent 20% to 25% of the sample.

None of the patients had been given any treatment before thyroid surgery. Using T-cell receptor beta sequencing, the study looked back at clinical samples from patients collected from about 2011 to 2019. Points the paper makes about the study in general: In both blood and tumor samples, TCR beta diversity was reported to be significantly higher in malignant tumors than in benign nodules.

The source of this sequence is a female donor with papillary thyroid cancer or a benign thyroid nodule (not recorded which). Some clones in this sample may be carry-over from other donors' samples. The rearranged chain carries TRBV4-1 and TRBJ2-5; the D gene is unclear. Source material: blood. The bases read TGCGCCAGCAGCCAATTGAACCGAGAGACCCAGTACTTC. Translated, it reads CASSQLNRETQYF.